This TCR beta chain was sequenced in a study of shared clonotypes between healthy human individuals (dated by TCRdb to the early 2020s). Study-wide context: A couple of women and a few men aged 18 to 49 years were included in the cohort. For each donor, CD4 naive and CD4 memory were each run on three plates, CD8 naive on two plates, and CD8 memory on one plate. Blood TCR repertoires of roughly five healthy adults were deeply sequenced to estimate repertoire size and the extent of clonotype sharing between individuals. To increase sequencing depth and limit assay-specific biases, TCR repertoire library preparation and sequencing were carried out by different laboratories using diverse techniques. Leukapheresis yielded between about 0.8 and 8.9 billion PBMCs per donor.

The donors were healthy, HIV-negative adults who had no recently reported acute infections or vaccinations. Every donor was a Caucasian adult residing in Nashville, Tennessee, USA. CD4+ T cells were enriched by magnetic negative selection; naive cells were then positively selected on CD45RA, and the negative fraction formed the memory subset. After blood collection by leukapheresis, PBMCs were isolated using Ficoll-Histopaque density gradient centrifugation and then cryopreserved in the vapor phase of liquid nitrogen. Analytical flow cytometry was used to check the purity and quantity of every magnetically sorted T cell population. Genomic DNA was isolated from every sorted fraction and measured by UV absorbance on a Nanodrop 2000c. The full study reports these points: Based on pairwise subsampling, the degree of clonotype sharing among donors was expected to be affected by sequencing depth. Compared with non-shared clonotypes, clonotypes shared by all four sorted-subset donors had higher generation probabilities. Incomplete sequencing was indicated by rarefaction of sorted-subset datasets, despite the large sequencing depth. Only blood was sampled, and tissue TCR repertoires likely differ from those in blood. Naive subsets generally had larger estimated clonotype richness than memory subsets. The genetic and exposure-history diversity represented was limited by the small number of donors. Across a few donors, roughly 5% of naive CD4, roughly 3.5% of naive CD8, about 2.3% of memory CD4, and roughly 0.4% of memory CD8 clonotypes were shared.

Using the deep immunoSEQ assay, multiplex PCR amplified TCR CDR3 regions from genomic DNA. Extracted genomic DNA from each cell subset was spread evenly across all wells of several immunoSEQ 96-well plates, with each plate serving as a replicate. For sorted subsets, approximately 200 ng of genomic DNA, equivalent to around 30,000 T cell genomes, went into each replicate PCR. Purified libraries were quantified with a Qubit 3.0 fluorometer, sized on a Bioanalyzer 2100, and re-quantified with the KAPA Library Quantification kit. Every immunoSEQ 96-well plate was sequenced on a dedicated single-read 150-cycle Illumina NextSeq 550 flow cell. Under the source paper's analysis protocol: Because the immunoSEQ output included only junctional sequences and no quality scores, the filtering could not be the same as the filtering used for full-length reads. To assign V/J genes and CDR3, sequences were annotated using PyIR, a Python wrapper for IgBLAST v1.9, with IMGT germline references. Reads were filtered out if the reads had weak V/J assignments (E-value above 1e-6), no CDR3, stop codons, out-of-frame junctions, or ambiguous translated residues. V3J clonotypes were defined by identical inferred V gene, J gene, and CDR3 amino acid sequence. Percentage overlap between repertoires was calculated by dividing the number of shared unique clonotypes by the size of the smaller repertoire. Richness of each repertoire was evaluated using RTK rarefaction, the Chao1 estimator, and Recon v2.1 estimates of unobserved clonotypes. Generation probabilities were computed with OLGA for all TCRbeta clonotypes obtained by the gDNA method from four donors. Sourced from immuneACCESS, this table was stored by TCRdb with only in-frame sequences that have V and J called. A share of the clones is absent; for the studies checked, an unresolved V gene accounts for under half, and the remainder has no known explanation. The DNA gave D and trimming, while V, J and clone size come from that table. In all, the sample holds roughly 2.2 million clones, and around 92% of those were seen once. The top ten hold 0.3% to 0.45% of the sample.

V is clipped by 3 bases and J by 6 bases, and the sequence between their germline boundaries is 21 bases long. Including the terminal cysteine and phenylalanine, the CDR3 comprises 16 residues. CDR3 DNA only is kept here, 48 bases in frame from base 1. From a lookup of the germline V gene, CDR1 and CDR2 are KGHSH and LQKENI. On this clone itself: Its antigen remains unidentified. Base qualities were left out, and no much larger clone turns up one base away.

The receptor was isolated from a man between 18 and 35 years old in good health. Some clones in this sample may be carry-over from other donors' samples. The rearranged chain carries TRBV18 and TRBJ2-7; confidence is insufficient to name the D gene. Material: naive CD4+ T cells from PBMCs. Reading the label with the study, this specimen's cell subset or site is: CD45RA+ positively selected. The CDR3 region reads CASSPPLKGRPGEQYF. The DNA is TGTGCCAGCTCACCGCCCCTCAAAGGGCGGCCCGGCGAGCAGTACTTC.